The 9 T cell receptor beta chains below all came from one sample that was sequenced in a study of OX40 agonist ivuxolimab in advanced cancers. The repertoire was sequenced with immunoSEQ multiplex PCR; TCRdb's copy has only in-frame clones and lacks some. This table has some 74,000 clones, about 84% appearing once. The material sequenced was CD4+ or CD8+ T cells sorted from blood, taken in a trial of the OX40 agonist ivuxolimab. The source of these receptors is an adult with an advanced solid tumor such as melanoma, head and neck, liver or kidney cancer.

The V gene is TRBV5-4, the J gene TRBJ2-3; unclear D gene. With 0 bases removed from V and 4 bases from J, the gap between germline ends came to 6 bases. Per the germline V gene, CDR1 is SGHNT and CDR2 is YYREEE (reference sequence). The CDR3 length is 13 residues. The CDR3 reads CASSLAGSDTQYF. The CDR3 coding sequence is TGTGCCAGCAGCTTGGCGGGTTCAGATACGCAGTATTTT.

The genes are TRBV5-1 and TRBJ1-2; a weak D match, TRBD1 (6 bases). The CDR3 totals 14 residues. V gave up 4 bases and J gave up 2 bases, with 12 bases separating them. Germline lookup yields CDR1 SGHRS and CDR2 YFSETQ. The CDR3 DNA sequence: TGCGCCAGCAGCCTGGGGGCGGGGAACTATGGCTACACCTTC. Translating it yields CASSLGAGNYGYTF.

This clone was counted a few times. This chain uses TRBV19 with TRBJ2-1; a possible D gene is TRBD1 (8 bases). There are 14 residues in the CDR3. V dropped 6 bases and J dropped 6 bases, with 15 bases sitting between them. Per germline, CDR1 LNHDA and CDR2 SQIVND (reference sequence). The CDR3 spells CASSDRGGFNEQFF. CDR3 DNA: TGTGCCAGTAGCGACAGGGGAGGGTTCAATGAGCAGTTCTTC.

As to this clone: Compared with germline, one end of the junction differs, possibly owing to a read error. The chain is built from TRBV7-7 and TRBJ2-2; 10 nucleotides line up with TRBD2. The germline gives CDR1 SSHAT, CDR2 FNYEAQ (reference sequence). This CDR3 spans 16 amino acids. CDR3 DNA sequence: TGTGCTAGCAGTTGGACTAGCGGAGCGAACACCGGGGAGCTGTTTTTT. This translates into CASSWTSGANTGELFF.

In DNA form, the CDR3 reads TGTGCCAGCAGCTTAGGGGACAGGGGAGTGCGTGAAGCTTTCTTT. Translated, it gives CASSLGDRGVREAFF. V is TRBV13 and J is TRBJ1-1; 9 bases fit TRBD1. The length of the CDR3 is 15 residues. The germline gives CDR1 PRHDT, CDR2 FYEKMQ (reference sequence). J lost 7 bases, V lost 0 bases, and 6 bases had no gene match.

This chain uses TRBV6-5 with TRBJ1-6; 7 bases map to TRBD1. Trimming took 2 bases from V and 9 from J; bases not matched to a gene: 7. Per germline, CDR1 MNHEY and CDR2 SVGAGI. CDR3 length: 15 residues. The CDR3 reads CASSYRGPYGSPLHF. The CDR3 nucleotides are TGTGCCAGCAGTTACAGGGGGCCCTACGGTTCACCCCTCCACTTT.

The rearrangement links TRBV7-9 to TRBJ2-7; D may correspond to TRBD1 or TRBD2 (6 bases each). The CDR3 consists of 14 residues. The germline CDR1 and CDR2 sequences are SEHNR and FQNEAQ (reference sequence). The germline V and J ends were trimmed by 7 bases and 2 bases, with 15 bases remaining between them. In nucleotides, the CDR3 is TGTGCCAGCACCCTCGCGGGACACCCCTACGAGCAGTACTTC. Residues: CASTLAGHPYEQYF.

This chain joins TRBV19 and TRBJ2-1, with D possibly matching TRBD2 (6 bases). Germline lookup yields CDR1 LNHDA and CDR2 SQIVND (reference sequence). Trimming pared 7 bases from V and 7 bases from J, leaving 20 bases between. CDR3 size: 15 residues. The CDR3 here is CASTTSGDGRNEQFF. CDR3 DNA sequence: TGTGCCAGTACCACCTCGGGAGATGGTAGGAATGAGCAGTTCTTC. The whole variable domain, remainder taken from reference TRBV19 and TRBJ2-1, is DGGITQSPKYLFRKEGQNVTLSCEQNLNHDAMYWYRQDPGQGLRLIYYSQIVNDFQKGDIAEGYSVSREKKESFPLTVTSAQKNPTAFYLCASTTSGDGRNEQFFGPGTRLTVL.

The J gene is TRBJ1-3, the V gene TRBV29-1; 12 bases align to TRBD1. V lost 4 bases to trimming and J lost 2 bases; unmatched junction nucleotides: 3. There are 15 residues in the CDR3. Germline loops: CDR1 SQVTM, CDR2 ANQGSEA. The CDR3 is CSVGGQGAAGNTIYF. In DNA, the CDR3 is TGCAGCGTTGGGGGACAGGGGGCTGCTGGAAACACCATATATTTT.